This T cell receptor beta chain was captured in a study of blood T cells in healthy people across ages. The wider study: Per two T cells, template switching captured roughly one barcoded beta molecule. Findings of the study overall: TCR beta diversity tracked closely with naive T cell percentage. Shifts in expanded clonotypes may have been confounded by donor CMV status, which was unknown.

Then a second PCR, running roughly 6 to 12 cycles, was carried out with a sample-barcoded 5' primer and a J-beta primer mix. Every single cDNA molecule received a tag from a template-switch adaptor with 12 random nucleotides. Each CDR3 protein is one row after TCRdb ran MiXCR on the 5' RACE reads. The sample consists of hundreds of thousands of distinct CDR3 sequences, under 25% of them appearing once. There are many counts of this clonotype. Its matching antigen is unknown. The germline gene is not matched at one end of the junction; a read error may be the cause. Germline V gene data show CDR1 as SGHRS and CDR2 as YFSETQ. The CDR3 extends over 14 amino acids.

The rearrangement uses TRBV5-1 and TRBJ2-1, with 9 bases fitting TRBD2. This sequence originates from a man in his sixties or seventies in good health. Sequencing input: blood. This chain's CDR3 is CASSPAGGYNEQFF. The CDR3 DNA reads as TGTGCCAGCAGCCCTGCGGGAGGGTACAATGAGCAGTTCTTC.